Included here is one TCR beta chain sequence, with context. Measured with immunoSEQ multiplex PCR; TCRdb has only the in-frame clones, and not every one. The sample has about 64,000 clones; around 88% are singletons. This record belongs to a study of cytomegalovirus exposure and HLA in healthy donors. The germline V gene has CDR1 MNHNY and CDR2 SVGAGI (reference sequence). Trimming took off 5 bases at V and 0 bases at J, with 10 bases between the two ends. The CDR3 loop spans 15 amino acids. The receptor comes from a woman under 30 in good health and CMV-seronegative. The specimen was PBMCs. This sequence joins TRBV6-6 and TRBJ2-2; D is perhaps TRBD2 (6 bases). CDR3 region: CASSARTTNTGELFF. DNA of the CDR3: TGTGCCAGCAGTGCTAGGACTACGAACACCGGGGAGCTGTTTTTT.